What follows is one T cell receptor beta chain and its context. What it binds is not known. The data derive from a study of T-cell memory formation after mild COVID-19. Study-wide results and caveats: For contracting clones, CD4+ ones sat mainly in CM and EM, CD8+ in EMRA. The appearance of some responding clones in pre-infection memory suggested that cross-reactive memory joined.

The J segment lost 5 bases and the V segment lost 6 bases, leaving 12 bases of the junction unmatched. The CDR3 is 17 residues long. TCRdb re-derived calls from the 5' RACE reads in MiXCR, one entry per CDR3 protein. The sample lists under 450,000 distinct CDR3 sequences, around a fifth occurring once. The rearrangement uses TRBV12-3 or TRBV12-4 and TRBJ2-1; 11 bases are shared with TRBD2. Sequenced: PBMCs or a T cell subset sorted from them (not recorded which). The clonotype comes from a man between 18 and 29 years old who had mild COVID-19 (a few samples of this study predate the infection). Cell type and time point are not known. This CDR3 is CASRKYTGTSGDNEQFF. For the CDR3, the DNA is TGTGCCAGCAGAAAATACACCGGGACTAGCGGCGACAATGAGCAGTTCTTC.